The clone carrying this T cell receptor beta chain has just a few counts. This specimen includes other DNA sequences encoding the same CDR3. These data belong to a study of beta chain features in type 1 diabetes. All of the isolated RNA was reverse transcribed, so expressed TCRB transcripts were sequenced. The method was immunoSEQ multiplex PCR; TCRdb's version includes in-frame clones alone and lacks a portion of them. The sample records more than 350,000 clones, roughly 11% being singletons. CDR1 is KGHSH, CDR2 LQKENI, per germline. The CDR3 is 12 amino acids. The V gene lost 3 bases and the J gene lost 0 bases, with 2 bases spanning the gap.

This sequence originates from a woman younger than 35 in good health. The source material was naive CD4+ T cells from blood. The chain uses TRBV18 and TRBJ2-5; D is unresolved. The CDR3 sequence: CASSPYQETQYF. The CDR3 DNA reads TGTGCCAGCTCACCCTACCAAGAGACCCAGTACTTC.